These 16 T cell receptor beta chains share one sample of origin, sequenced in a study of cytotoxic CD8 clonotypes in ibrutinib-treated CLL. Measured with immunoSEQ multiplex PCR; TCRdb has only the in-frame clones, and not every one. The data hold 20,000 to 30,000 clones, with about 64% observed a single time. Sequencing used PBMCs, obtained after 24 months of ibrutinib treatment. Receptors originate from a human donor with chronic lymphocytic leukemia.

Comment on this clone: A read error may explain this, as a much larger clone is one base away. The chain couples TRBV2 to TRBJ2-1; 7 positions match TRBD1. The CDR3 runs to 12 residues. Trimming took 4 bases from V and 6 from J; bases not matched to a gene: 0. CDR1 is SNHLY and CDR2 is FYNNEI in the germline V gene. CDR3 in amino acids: CASSGDSNEQFF. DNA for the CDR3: TGTGCCAGCAGTGGGGACAGCAATGAGCAGTTCTTC.

This CDR3 reads CASSPVNEQFF. The CDR3 DNA follows: TGTGCCAGCAGCCCGGTGAATGAGCAGTTCTTC. The rearrangement joins TRBV7-9 to TRBJ2-1; D gene unclear. The CDR3 contains 11 residues. Germline CDR1 and CDR2: SEHNR and FQNEAQ (reference sequence). Trimming left V 5 bases short and J 7 bases short, with 6 bases between.

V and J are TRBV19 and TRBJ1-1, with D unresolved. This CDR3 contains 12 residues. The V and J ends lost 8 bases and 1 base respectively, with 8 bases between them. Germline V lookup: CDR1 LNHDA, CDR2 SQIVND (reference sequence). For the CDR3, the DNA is TGTGCCAGTCGGACGTGGAACACTGAAGCTTTCTTT. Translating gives CASRTWNTEAFF.

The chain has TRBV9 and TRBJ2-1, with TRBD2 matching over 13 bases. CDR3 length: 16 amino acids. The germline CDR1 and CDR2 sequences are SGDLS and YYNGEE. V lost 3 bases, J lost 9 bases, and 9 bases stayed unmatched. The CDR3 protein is CASSARLAGGVGEQFF. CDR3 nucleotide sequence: TGTGCCAGCAGCGCCAGACTAGCGGGGGGAGTTGGTGAGCAGTTCTTC.

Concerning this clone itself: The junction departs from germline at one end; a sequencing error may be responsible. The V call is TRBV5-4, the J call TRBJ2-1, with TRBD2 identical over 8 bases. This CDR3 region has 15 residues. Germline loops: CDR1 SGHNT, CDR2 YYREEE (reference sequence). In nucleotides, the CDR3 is TGTGCCAGCGGCTTTAACGGGGGGGCCTACAATGAGCAGTTCTTC. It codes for CASGFNGGAYNEQFF. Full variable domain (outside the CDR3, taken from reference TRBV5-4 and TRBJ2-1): ETGVTQSPTHLIKTRGQQVTLRCSSQSGHNTVSWYQQALGQGPQFIFQYYREEENGRGNFPPRFSGLQFPNYSSELNVNALELDDSALYLCASGFNGGAYNEQFFGPGTRLTVL.

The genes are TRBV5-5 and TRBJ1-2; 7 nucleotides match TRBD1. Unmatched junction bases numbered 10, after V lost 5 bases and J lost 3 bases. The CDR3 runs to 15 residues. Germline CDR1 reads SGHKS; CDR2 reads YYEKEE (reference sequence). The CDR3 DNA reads TGTGCCAGCAGGTCGGGACAGTCAAGGGACTATGGCTACACCTTC. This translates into CASRSGQSRDYGYTF.

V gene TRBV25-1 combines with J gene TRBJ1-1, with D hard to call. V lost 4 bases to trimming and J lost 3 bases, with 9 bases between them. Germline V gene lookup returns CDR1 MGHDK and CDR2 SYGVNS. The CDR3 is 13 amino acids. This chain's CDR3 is CASSGGIYTEAFF. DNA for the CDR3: TGTGCCAGCAGTGGAGGGATATACACTGAAGCTTTCTTT.

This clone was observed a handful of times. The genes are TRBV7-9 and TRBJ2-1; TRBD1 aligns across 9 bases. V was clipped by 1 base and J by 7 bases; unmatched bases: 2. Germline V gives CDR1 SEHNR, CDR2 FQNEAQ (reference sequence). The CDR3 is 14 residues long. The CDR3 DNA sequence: TGTGCCAGCAGCTTAGAACAGGGGGCGAATGAGCAGTTCTTC. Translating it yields CASSLEQGANEQFF.

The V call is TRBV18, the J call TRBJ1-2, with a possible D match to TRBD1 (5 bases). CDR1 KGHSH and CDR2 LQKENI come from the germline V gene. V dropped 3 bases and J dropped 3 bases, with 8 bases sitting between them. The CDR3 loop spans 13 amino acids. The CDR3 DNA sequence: TGTGCCAGCTCACCTGACAGTGACTATGGCTACACCTTC. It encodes CASSPDSDYGYTF.

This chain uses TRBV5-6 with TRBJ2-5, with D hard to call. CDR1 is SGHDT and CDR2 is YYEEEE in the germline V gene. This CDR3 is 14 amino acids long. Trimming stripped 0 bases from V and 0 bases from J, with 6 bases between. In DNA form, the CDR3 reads TGTGCCAGCAGCTTGGGGGCGGACCAAGAGACCCAGTACTTC. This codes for CASSLGADQETQYF. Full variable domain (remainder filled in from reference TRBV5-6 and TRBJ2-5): DAGVTQSPTHLIKTRGQQVTLRCSPKSGHDTVSWYQQALGQGPQFIFQYYEEEERQRGNFPDRFSGHQFPNYSSELNVNALLLGDSALYLCASSLGADQETQYFGPGTRLLVL.

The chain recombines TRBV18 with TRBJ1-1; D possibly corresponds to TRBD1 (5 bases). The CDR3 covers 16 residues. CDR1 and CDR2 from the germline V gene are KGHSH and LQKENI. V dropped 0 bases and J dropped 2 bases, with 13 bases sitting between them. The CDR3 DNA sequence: TGTGCCAGCTCACCACCGAGCGCCAGGGAAAACACTGAAGCTTTCTTT. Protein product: CASSPPSARENTEAFF.

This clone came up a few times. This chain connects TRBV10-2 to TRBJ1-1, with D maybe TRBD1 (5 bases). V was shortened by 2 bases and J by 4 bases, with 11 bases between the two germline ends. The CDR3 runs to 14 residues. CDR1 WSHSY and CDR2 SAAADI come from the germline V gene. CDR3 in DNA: TGCGCCAGCAGTGAGCCGGGGGGGACCACTGAAGCTTTCTTT. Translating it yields CASSEPGGTTEAFF.

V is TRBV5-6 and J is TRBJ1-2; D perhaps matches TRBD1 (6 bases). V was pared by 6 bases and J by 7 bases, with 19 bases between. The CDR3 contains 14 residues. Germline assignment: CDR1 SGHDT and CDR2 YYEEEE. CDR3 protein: CASTRGVEWSGYTF. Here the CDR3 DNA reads TGTGCCAGCACAAGGGGGGTGGAGTGGAGTGGCTACACCTTC. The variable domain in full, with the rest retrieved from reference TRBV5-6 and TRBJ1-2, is DAGVTQSPTHLIKTRGQQVTLRCSPKSGHDTVSWYQQALGQGPQFIFQYYEEEERQRGNFPDRFSGHQFPNYSSELNVNALLLGDSALYLCASTRGVEWSGYTFGSGTRLTVV.

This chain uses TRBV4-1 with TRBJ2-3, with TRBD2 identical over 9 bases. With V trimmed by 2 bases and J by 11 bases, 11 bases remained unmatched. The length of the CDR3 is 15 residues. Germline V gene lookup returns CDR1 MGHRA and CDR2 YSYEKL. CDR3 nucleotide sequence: TGCGCCAGCAGCCAACCCGGGACTAGCCTCCTGGGGCAGTATTTT. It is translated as CASSQPGTSLLGQYF.

Here the CDR3 reads CASSLRGGTDTQYF. In DNA, the CDR3 is TGTGCCAGCAGCTTACGGGGAGGCACAGATACGCAGTATTTT. V and J are TRBV7-6 and TRBJ2-3, with D possibly TRBD2 on 5 matching bases. There are 14 residues in the CDR3. V dropped 2 bases and J dropped 1 base, with 7 bases sitting between them. Per germline, CDR1 SGHVS and CDR2 FNYEAQ.

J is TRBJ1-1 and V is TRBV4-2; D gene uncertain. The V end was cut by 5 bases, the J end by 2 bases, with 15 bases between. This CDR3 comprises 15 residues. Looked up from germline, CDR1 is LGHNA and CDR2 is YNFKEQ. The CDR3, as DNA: TGTGCCAGCAGCAGGACCCGAAGCGATAACACTGAAGCTTTCTTT. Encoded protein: CASSRTRSDNTEAFF.